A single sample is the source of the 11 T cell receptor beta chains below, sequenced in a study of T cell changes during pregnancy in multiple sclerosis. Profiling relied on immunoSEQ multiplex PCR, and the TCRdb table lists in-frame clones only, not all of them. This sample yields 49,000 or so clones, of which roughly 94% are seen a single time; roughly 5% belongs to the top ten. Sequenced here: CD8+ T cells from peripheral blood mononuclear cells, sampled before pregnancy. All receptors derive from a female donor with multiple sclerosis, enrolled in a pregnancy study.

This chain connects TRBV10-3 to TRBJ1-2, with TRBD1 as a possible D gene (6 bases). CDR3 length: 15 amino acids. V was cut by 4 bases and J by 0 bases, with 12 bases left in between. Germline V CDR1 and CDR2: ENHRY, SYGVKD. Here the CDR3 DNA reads TGTGCCATCAGTGGAGGGCAGGGGACTAACTATGGCTACACCTTC. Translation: CAISGGQGTNYGYTF.

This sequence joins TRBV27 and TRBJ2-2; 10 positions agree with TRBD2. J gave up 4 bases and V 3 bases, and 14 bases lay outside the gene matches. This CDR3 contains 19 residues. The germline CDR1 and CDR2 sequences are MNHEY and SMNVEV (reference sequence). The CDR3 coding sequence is TGTGCCAGCAGTTTGGGTTGGTCTAGCGGGGGAGTAGGCACCGGGGAGCTGTTTTTT. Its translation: CASSLGWSSGGVGTGELFF.

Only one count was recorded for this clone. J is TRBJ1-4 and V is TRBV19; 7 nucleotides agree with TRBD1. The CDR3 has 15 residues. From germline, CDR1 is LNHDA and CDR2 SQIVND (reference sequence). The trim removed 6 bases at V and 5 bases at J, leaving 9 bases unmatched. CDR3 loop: CASSVGTVRNEKLFF. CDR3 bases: TGTGCCAGTAGCGTTGGGACAGTCAGAAATGAAAAACTGTTTTTT.

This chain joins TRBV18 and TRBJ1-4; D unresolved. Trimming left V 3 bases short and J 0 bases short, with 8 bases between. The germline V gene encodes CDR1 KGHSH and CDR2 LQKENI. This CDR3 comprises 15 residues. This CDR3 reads CASSPPTTTNEKLFF. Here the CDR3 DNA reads TGTGCCAGCTCACCCCCGACAACAACTAATGAAAAACTGTTTTTT. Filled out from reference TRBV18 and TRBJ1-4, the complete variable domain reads NAGVMQNPRHLVRRRGQEARLRCSPMKGHSHVYWYRQLPEEGLKFMVYLQKENIIDESGMPKERFSAEFPKEGPSILRIQQVVRGDSAAYFCASSPPTTTNEKLFFGSGTQLSVL.

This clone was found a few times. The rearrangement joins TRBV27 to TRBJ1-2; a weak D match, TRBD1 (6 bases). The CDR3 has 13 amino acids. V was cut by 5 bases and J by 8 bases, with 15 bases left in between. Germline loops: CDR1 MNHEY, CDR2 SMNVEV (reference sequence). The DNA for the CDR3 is TGTGCCAGCAGTACCATATCAGGGGACGGCTACACCTTC. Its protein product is CASSTISGDGYTF.

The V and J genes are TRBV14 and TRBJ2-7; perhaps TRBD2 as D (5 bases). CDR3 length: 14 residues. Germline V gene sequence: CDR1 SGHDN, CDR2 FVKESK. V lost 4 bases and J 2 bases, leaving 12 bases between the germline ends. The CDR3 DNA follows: TGTGCCAGCAGCCCGGCCGTAGCGCCCTACGAGCAGTACTTC. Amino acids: CASSPAVAPYEQYF.

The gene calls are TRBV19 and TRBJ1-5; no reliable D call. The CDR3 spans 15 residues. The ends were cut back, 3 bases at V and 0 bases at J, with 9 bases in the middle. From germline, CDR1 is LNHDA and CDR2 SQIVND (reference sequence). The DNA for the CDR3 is TGTGCCAGTAGTATTAGCGAGGGTAGCAATCAGCCCCAGCATTTT. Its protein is CASSISEGSNQPQHF.

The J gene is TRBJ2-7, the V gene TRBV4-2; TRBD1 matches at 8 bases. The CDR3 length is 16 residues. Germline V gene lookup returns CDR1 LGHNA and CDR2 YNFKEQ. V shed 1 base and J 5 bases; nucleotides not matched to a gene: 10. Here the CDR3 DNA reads TGTGCCAGCAGCCAAGGGGGTGCAGGGGGCGCGGACGAGCAGTACTTC. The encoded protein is CASSQGGAGGADEQYF.

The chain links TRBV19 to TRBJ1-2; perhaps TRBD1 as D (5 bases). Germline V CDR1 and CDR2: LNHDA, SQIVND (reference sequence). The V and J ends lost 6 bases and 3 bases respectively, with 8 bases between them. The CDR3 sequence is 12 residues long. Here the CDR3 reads CASRQGYYGYTF. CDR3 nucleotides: TGTGCCAGTAGGCAGGGCTACTATGGCTACACCTTC.

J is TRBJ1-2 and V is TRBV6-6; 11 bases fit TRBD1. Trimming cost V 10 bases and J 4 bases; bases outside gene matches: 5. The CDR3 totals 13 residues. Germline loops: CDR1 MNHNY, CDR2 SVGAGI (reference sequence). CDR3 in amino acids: CATGQGAFYGYTF. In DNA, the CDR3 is TGTGCCACCGGACAGGGGGCTTTCTATGGCTACACCTTC.

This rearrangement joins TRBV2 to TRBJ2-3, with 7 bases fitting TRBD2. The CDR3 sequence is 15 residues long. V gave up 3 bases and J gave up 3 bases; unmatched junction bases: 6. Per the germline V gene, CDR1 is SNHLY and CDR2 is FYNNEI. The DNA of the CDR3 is TGTGCCAGCAGTGATCCAGCGGGATTAACAGATACGCAGTATTTT. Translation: CASSDPAGLTDTQYF.